This T cell receptor beta chain was sequenced during a study of T-cell memory formation after mild COVID-19. General study results and limits: Contracting CD4+ clones were located mainly in CM and EM, and CD8+ clones in EMRA. Detection of some responders pre-infection suggested pre-existing cross-reactive memory T cells participated.

In germline, CDR1 is SGHAT, CDR2 FQNNGV. The V gene lost 7 bases and the J gene lost 3 bases, with 21 bases spanning the gap. This CDR3 is built from 17 residues. Each CDR3 protein gets one entry after TCRdb re-called the 5' RACE reads with MiXCR. This sample has some 110,000 distinct CDR3 sequences, with around 12% found just once. To note about this clonotype: The antigen remains unidentified.

The TCR was taken from an adult woman who had mild COVID-19 (a few samples of this study predate the infection). Cell type and time point are not known. The V and J genes are TRBV11-2 and TRBJ2-2; D may be TRBD2 (6 bases). Sequenced material: PBMCs or a T cell subset sorted from them (not recorded which). In nucleotides, the CDR3 is TGTGCCAGCACCCGGGTCAGTGCGGGAAGGTACACCGGGGAGCTGTTTTTT. Protein: CASTRVSAGRYTGELFF.